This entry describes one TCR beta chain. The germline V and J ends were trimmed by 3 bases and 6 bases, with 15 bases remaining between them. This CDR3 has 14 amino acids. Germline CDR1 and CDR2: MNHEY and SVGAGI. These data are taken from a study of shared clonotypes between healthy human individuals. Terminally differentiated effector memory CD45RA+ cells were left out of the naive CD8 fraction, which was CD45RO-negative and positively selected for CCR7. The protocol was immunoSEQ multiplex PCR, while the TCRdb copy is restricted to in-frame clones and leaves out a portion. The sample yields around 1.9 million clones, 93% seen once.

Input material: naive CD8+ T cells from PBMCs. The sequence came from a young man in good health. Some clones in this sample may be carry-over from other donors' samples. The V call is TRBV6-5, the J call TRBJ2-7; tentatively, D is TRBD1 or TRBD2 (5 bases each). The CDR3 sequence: CASSYREGESEQYF. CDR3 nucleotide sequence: TGTGCCAGCAGTTATCGGGAAGGGGAAAGCGAGCAGTACTTC.